This T cell receptor beta chain was captured in a study of blood T cell repertoires in COVID-19. Study at large: The origin of the acute and convalescent COVID-19 samples was the United States, Italy and Spain. Nucleic acid was either cDNA or gDNA, and it came from T cells, B-cell-depleted T cells, or PBMCs.

As processed by the authors: Cell counts per sample came from amplifying reference gene primers. The assay was immunoSEQ multiplex PCR, and TCRdb's table has in-frame clones only and misses some. V and J calls and clone size are given by that table; D and trimming were obtained from the DNA. Of 150,000 to 180,000 clones listed, 84% are singletons. Germline-derived CDR1 and CDR2 are LGHNA and YNFKEQ. This CDR3 comprises 13 residues. Trimming shortened V by 1 base and J by 6 bases, and 8 bases separated the two germline ends. This clonotype originated in a woman aged 45 to 65 with acute or convalescent COVID-19. The sequencing input was peripheral blood. The chain employs TRBV4-2 and TRBJ2-3, with a tentative D call TRBD2 (5 bases). This CDR3 is CASSQGLADTQYF. CDR3 bases: TGTGCCAGCAGCCAAGGGCTAGCCGATACGCAGTATTTT.